This TCR beta chain derives from a study of T cell responses to AZD1222 COVID-19 vaccine. Broader study findings: Spike as a whole was targeted by vaccine-associated CD4 TCRs, dominant at 160-218 and 743-854. Close to half of all spike-specific TCRs reportedly target regions of the variants that are unmutated. Females made up more of the donors, who were largely white British, and clonal diversity may have come out too low.

On this clone itself: Its target is not known.

Second doses that came at about 4 or about 12 weeks were put together. The V end was cut by 6 bases, the J end by 0 bases, with 12 bases between. Germline CDR1 is SNHLY and CDR2 is FYNNEI. The CDR3 covers 15 residues. The protocol was immunoSEQ multiplex PCR, while the TCRdb copy is restricted to in-frame clones and leaves out a portion. The sample gives around 120,000 clones, just over 90% of which show up once; 5% is in the top ten. The sample here was peripheral blood, taken 28 days after the second AZD1222 dose. The TCR sequence derives from an adult who received the AZD1222 COVID-19 vaccine. The chain is built from TRBV2 and TRBJ1-3, with D tentatively TRBD1 (6 bases). The CDR3 nucleotides read TGTGCCAGCAGAAAAGGACAGAGCTCTGGAAACACCATATATTTT. Protein sequence: CASRKGQSSGNTIYF.